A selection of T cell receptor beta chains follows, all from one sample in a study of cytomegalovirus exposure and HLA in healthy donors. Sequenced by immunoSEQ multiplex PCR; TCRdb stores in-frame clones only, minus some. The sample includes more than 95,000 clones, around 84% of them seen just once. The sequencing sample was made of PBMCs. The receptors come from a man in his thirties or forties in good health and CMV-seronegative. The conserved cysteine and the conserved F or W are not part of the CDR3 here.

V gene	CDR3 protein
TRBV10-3	AISAWEGNEKLF
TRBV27	ASSSRTSGRLKF
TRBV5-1	ASSLGPEGDREAF
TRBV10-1	ASSESGRNQETQY
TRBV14	ASSQEPTGLAI
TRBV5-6	ALNPGQTNQPQH
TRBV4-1	ASSQVTQGNYGYT
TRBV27	ASSPRAGGYGYT
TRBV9	ASSVGLGGHSTDTQY
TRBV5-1	ASSLRTTKTDTQY
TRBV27	ASSLRDYNEQF
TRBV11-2	ASSLAGSYEQY
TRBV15	ATSEDRGLQPQH
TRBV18	ASSPGTSGANEQY
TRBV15	ATSRTEIQTQY
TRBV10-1	ASSESVGRSYNEQF
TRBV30	AWSVIASAGGEQY
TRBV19	ASSQILGENYGYT
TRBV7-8	ASSLALQGPLEAF
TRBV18	ASSLGQGLSYEQY
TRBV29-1	SVETVATNEKLF
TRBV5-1	ASSSGTGGQPQH
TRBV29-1	SVDPQGLARWQF
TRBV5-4	ASSFGQLGLADYEQY
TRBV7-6	ASSSYPLHATNEKLF
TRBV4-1	ASRLDRSTNEKLF
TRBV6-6	ASSGQPSYNEQF
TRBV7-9	ASSLRQGLNTEAF
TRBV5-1	ASSRTAYEQY